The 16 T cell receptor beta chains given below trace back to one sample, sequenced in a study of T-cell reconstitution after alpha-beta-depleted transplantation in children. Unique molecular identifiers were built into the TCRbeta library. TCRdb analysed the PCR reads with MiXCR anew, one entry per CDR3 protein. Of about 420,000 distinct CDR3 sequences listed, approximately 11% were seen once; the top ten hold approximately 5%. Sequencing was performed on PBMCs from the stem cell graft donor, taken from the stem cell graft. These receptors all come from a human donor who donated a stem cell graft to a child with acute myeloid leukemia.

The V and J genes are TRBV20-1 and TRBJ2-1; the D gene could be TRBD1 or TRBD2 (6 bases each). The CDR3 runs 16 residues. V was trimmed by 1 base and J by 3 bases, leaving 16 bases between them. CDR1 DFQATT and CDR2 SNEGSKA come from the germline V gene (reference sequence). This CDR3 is CSARGGNGGSYNEQFF. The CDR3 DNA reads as TGCAGTGCTAGAGGGGGTAACGGGGGCAGCTACAATGAGCAGTTCTTC.

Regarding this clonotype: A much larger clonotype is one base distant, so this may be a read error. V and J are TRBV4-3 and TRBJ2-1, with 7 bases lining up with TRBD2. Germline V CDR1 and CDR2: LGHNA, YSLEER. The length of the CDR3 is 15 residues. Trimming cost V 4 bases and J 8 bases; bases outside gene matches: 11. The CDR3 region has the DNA TGCGCCAGCAGCCTGACTAGCAGGAGCTTGTATGAGCAGTTCTTC. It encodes CASSLTSRSLYEQFF.

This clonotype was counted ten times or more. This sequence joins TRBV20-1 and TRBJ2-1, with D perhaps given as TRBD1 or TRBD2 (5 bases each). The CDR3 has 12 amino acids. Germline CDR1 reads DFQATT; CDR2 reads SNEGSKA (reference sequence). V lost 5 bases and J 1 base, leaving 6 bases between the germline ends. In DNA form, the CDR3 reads TGCAGTGCTGAGGGGTCCTACAATGAGCAGTTCTTC. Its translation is CSAEGSYNEQFF.

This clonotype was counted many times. The CDR3 region is CASSLAAGRNQPQHF. CDR3 nucleotides: TGTGCCAGCAGTTTAGCGGCCGGCAGGAATCAGCCCCAGCATTTT. V is TRBV12-3 or TRBV12-4 and J is TRBJ1-5; no definite D call. Between the trimmed V and J ends, which lost 0 bases and 4 bases, there was a span of 10 bases. The CDR3 is made up of 15 amino acids.

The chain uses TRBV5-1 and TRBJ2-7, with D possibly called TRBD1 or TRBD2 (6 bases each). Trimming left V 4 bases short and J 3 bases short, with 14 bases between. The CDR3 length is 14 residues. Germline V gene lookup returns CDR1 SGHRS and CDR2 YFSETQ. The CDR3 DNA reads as TGCGCCAGCAGCCCCGGGGGCACCTTCTACGAGCAGTACTTC. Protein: CASSPGGTFYEQYF.

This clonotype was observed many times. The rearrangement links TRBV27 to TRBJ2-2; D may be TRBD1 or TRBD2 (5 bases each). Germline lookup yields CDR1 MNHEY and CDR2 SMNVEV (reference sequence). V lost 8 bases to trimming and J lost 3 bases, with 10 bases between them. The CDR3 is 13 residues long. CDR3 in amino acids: CASHMGDTGELFF. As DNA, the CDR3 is TGTGCCAGCCATATGGGGGACACCGGGGAGCTGTTTTTT.

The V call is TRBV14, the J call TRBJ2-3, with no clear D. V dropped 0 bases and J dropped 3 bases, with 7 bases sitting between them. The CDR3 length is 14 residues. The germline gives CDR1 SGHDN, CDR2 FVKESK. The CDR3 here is CASSQDVTTDTQYF. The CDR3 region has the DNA TGTGCCAGCAGCCAAGACGTGACGACAGATACGCAGTATTTT.

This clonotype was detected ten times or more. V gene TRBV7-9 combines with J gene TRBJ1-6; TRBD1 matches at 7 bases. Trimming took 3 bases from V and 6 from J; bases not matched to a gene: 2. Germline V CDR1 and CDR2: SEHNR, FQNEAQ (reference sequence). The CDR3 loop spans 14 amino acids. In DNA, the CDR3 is TGTGCCAGCAGCTTGGGACAGCTTAATTCACCCCTCCACTTT. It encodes CASSLGQLNSPLHF.

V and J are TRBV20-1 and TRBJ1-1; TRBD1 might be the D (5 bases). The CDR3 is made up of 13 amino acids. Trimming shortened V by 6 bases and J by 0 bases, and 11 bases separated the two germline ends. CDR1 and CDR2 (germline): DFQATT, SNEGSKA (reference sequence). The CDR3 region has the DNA TGCAGTGCGGTTCAGACAGTGAACACTGAAGCTTTCTTT. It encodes CSAVQTVNTEAFF.

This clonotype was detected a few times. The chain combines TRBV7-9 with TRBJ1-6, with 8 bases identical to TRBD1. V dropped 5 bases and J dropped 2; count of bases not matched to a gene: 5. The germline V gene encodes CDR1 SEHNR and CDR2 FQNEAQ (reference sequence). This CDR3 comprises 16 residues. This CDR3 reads CASSTEQGAYNSPLHF. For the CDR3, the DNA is TGTGCCAGCAGCACCGAACAGGGGGCCTATAATTCACCCCTCCACTTT.

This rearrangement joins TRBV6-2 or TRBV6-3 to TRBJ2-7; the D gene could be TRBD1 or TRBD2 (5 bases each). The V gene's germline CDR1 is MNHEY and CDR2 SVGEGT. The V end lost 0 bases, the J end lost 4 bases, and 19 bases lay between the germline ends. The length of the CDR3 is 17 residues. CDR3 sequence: CASSYSSVEGPTYEQYF. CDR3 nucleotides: TGTGCCAGCAGTTACTCGTCGGTTGAGGGACCTACTTACGAGCAGTACTTC.

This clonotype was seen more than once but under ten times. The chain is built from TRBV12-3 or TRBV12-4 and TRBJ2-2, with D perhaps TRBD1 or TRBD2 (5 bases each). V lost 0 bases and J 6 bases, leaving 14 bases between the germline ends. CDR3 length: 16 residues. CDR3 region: CASSLATGTHPGELFF. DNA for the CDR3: TGTGCCAGCAGTTTAGCTACCGGGACCCACCCCGGGGAGCTGTTTTTT.

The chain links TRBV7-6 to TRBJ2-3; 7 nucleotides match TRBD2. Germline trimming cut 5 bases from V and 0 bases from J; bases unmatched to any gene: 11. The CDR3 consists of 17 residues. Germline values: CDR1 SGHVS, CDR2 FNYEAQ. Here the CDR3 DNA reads TGTGCCAGCAGCCGGGGGGTAGCAGCCTCGAGCACAGATACGCAGTATTTT. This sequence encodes CASSRGVAASSTDTQYF.

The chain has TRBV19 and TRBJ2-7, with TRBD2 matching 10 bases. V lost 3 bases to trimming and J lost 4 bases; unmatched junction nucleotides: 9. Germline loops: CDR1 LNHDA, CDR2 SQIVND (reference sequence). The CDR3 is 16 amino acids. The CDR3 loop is CASSMDSASGSYEQYF. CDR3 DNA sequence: TGTGCCAGTAGTATGGATTCGGCTAGCGGGAGTTACGAGCAGTACTTC. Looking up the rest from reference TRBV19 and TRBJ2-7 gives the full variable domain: DGGITQSPKYLFRKEGQNVTLSCEQNLNHDAMYWYRQDPGQGLRLIYYSQIVNDFQKGDIAEGYSVSREKKESFPLTVTSAQKNPTAFYLCASSMDSASGSYEQYFGPGTRLTVT.

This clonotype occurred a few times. In nucleotides, the CDR3 is TGTGCCAGCAGCTTTAGGTGGAGCGGGTATACTAGCACAGATACGCAGTATTTT. Residues: CASSFRWSGYTSTDTQYF. This sequence joins TRBV5-5 and TRBJ2-3; TRBD2 is a possible D gene (6 bases). CDR1 and CDR2 from the germline V gene are SGHKS and YYEKEE (reference sequence). The V and J ends lost 2 bases and 0 bases respectively, with 19 bases between them. The CDR3 contains 18 residues.

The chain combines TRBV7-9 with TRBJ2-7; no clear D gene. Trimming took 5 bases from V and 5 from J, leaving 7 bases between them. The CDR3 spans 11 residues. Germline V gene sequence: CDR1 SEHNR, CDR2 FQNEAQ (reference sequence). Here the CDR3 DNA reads TGTGCCAGCAGCGCGGCCCACGAGCAGTACTTC. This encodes CASSAAHEQYF.